These 15 T cell receptor beta chains originate from one sample sequenced in a study of CD8 T cells in ankylosing spondylitis. TCRdb reanalysed the 5' RACE reads using MiXCR and keeps one entry per CDR3 protein. This sample has roughly 260,000 distinct CDR3 sequences, with 20% found just once. Sequenced: blood, either unsorted or a sorted T cell fraction (not recorded which). The receptors were gathered from a male donor with ankylosing spondylitis or in good health (not recorded which).

The J gene is TRBJ1-4, the V gene TRBV20-1; D is ambiguous. CDR1 and CDR2 from the germline V gene are DFQATT and SNEGSKA (reference sequence). The CDR3 length is 17 residues. V lost 0 bases and J 5 bases, leaving 19 bases between the germline ends. CDR3 nucleotides: TGCAGTGCTAGAGATGGAGGGCCCACGGGGATAAATGAAAAACTGTTTTTT. Translation: CSARDGGPTGINEKLFF.

This chain connects TRBV20-1 to TRBJ1-5; no definite D call. Germline V gene data show CDR1 as DFQATT and CDR2 as SNEGSKA (reference sequence). The CDR3 has 14 residues. The ends were cut back, 3 bases at V and 0 bases at J, with 9 bases in the middle. CDR3 region: CSARGSNSNQPQHF. CDR3 DNA sequence: TGCAGTGCTAGGGGCAGTAATAGCAATCAGCCCCAGCATTTT.

The J gene is TRBJ2-3, the V gene TRBV15; 8 positions agree with TRBD2. V was pared by 0 bases and J by 5 bases, with 4 bases of the junction left unmatched. The CDR3 spans 15 residues. Germline V lookup: CDR1 LNHNV, CDR2 YYDKDF (reference sequence). CDR3 protein: CATSRDLAGIDTQYF. The DNA for the CDR3 is TGTGCCACCAGCAGAGATTTAGCGGGAATAGATACGCAGTATTTT.

This chain links TRBV6-6 with TRBJ1-1; D unclear. Germline V CDR1 and CDR2: MNHNY, SVGAGI (reference sequence). V was shortened by 8 bases and J by 7 bases, with 11 bases between the two germline ends. This CDR3 comprises 11 residues. For the CDR3, the DNA is TGTGCCAGCCTCCGGACCGATGAAGCTTTCTTT. The encoded protein is CASLRTDEAFF.

V and J are TRBV5-1 and TRBJ2-1, with D tentatively TRBD2 (5 bases). Trimming pared 1 base from V and 7 bases from J, leaving 9 bases between. This CDR3 comprises 13 residues. Germline-derived CDR1 and CDR2 are SGHRS and YFSETQ. The CDR3 protein is CASSLKAVNEQFF. The CDR3 nucleotides read TGCGCCAGCAGCTTGAAAGCGGTTAATGAGCAGTTCTTC.

At least ten counts were recorded for this clonotype. The chain combines TRBV9 with TRBJ2-5; the match to TRBD2 covers 8 bases. Germline V gene sequence: CDR1 SGDLS, CDR2 YYNGEE. The trim removed 4 bases at V and 5 bases at J, leaving 4 bases unmatched. The CDR3 covers 13 residues. CDR3 region: CASSSRLAETQYF. Here the CDR3 DNA reads TGTGCCAGCAGCTCCCGACTAGCGGAGACCCAGTACTTC.

This clonotype was detected many times. The CDR3 loop reads CSAAPVSSYNEQFF. In DNA form, the CDR3 reads TGCAGTGCTGCTCCGGTGAGCTCCTACAATGAGCAGTTCTTC. The gene calls are TRBV20-1 and TRBJ2-1; D remains ambiguous. This CDR3 contains 14 residues. V was cut by 5 bases and J by 0 bases, with 11 bases left in between. Germline V lookup: CDR1 DFQATT, CDR2 SNEGSKA (reference sequence).

The chain has TRBV10-3 and TRBJ1-5, with D tentatively TRBD1 (5 bases). Looked up from germline, CDR1 is ENHRY and CDR2 is SYGVKD. With 5 bases removed from V and 3 bases from J, the gap between germline ends came to 11 bases. The CDR3 has 14 residues. The CDR3 bases are TGTGCCATCAGTAGGCAGGGACTCAATCAGCCCCAGCATTTT. Translation: CAISRQGLNQPQHF.

This clonotype was counted between two and nine times. The rearrangement uses TRBV25-1 and TRBJ2-3; TRBD2 matches 9 bases. Germline V lookup: CDR1 MGHDK, CDR2 SYGVNS. The CDR3 extends over 15 amino acids. With V trimmed by 1 base and J by 4 bases, 3 bases remained unmatched. The CDR3 region is CASSESAGGPDTQYF. The CDR3 nucleotides read TGTGCCAGCAGTGAATCGGCGGGAGGGCCAGATACGCAGTATTTT.

The chain employs TRBV5-5 and TRBJ2-7; no clear D gene. The germline V gene has CDR1 SGHKS and CDR2 YYEKEE (reference sequence). The length of the CDR3 is 12 residues. V lost 1 base to trimming and J lost 7 bases, with 9 bases between them. DNA for the CDR3: TGTGCCAGCAGCTTGACGCATGTGGAGCAGTACGTC. The encoded protein is CASSLTHVEQYV.

There are many counts of this clonotype. The genes are TRBV7-8 and TRBJ2-7; D is unclear. CDR1 is SGHVS and CDR2 is FQNEAQ in the germline V gene. V lost 1 base to trimming and J lost 8 bases, with 9 bases between them. This CDR3 region has 12 residues. The CDR3 coding sequence is TGTGCCAGCAGCTTAGGTGGTAGCAAGCAGTACGTC. Translated, it gives CASSLGGSKQYV.

V is TRBV20-1 and J is TRBJ2-1; 12 positions match TRBD2. There are 14 residues in the CDR3. V shed 3 bases, J shed 9 bases, and the junction held 6 bases outside the gene matches. CDR1 is DFQATT and CDR2 is SNEGSKA in the germline V gene (reference sequence). CDR3 DNA sequence: TGCAGTGCTAGTCGGCTAGCGGGAGGGGGTGAGCAGTTCTTC. It is translated as CSASRLAGGGEQFF.

This sequence joins TRBV11-2 and TRBJ2-3; 8 nucleotides line up with TRBD2. CDR3 length: 16 amino acids. After removal of 1 base from V and 5 bases from J, the junction contained 8 bases not matched to a gene. From germline, CDR1 is SGHAT and CDR2 FQNNGV. CDR3 residues: CASSLVAGGRVDTQYF. CDR3 bases: TGTGCCAGCAGCTTAGTTGCGGGGGGCCGCGTAGATACGCAGTATTTT.

There are a few counts of this clonotype. The chain uses TRBV5-1 and TRBJ2-5; 9 bases agree with TRBD1. The germline gives CDR1 SGHRS, CDR2 YFSETQ. The CDR3 is 16 amino acids. V lost 2 bases to trimming and J lost 0 bases; unmatched junction nucleotides: 5. The CDR3, as DNA: TGCGCCAGCAGCTTTCGCGGGACAGGGTACCAAGAGACCCAGTACTTC. This gives the protein CASSFRGTGYQETQYF.

This clonotype occurred once. The J gene is TRBJ2-3, the V gene TRBV7-8; D may be TRBD2 (5 bases). The V and J ends lost 2 bases and 2 bases respectively, with 14 bases between them. The CDR3 is 16 residues long. Germline lookup yields CDR1 SGHVS and CDR2 FQNEAQ. CDR3 nucleotides: TGTGCCAGCAGCTTATCGAGGGTGCCTCCCACAGATACGCAGTATTTT. It is translated as CASSLSRVPPTDTQYF. Looking up the rest from reference TRBV7-8 and TRBJ2-3 gives the full variable domain: GAGVSQSPRYKVAKRGQDVALRCDPISGHVSLFWYQQALGQGPEFLTYFQNEAQLDKSGLPSDRFFAERPEGSVSTLKIQRTQQEDSAVYLCASSLSRVPPTDTQYFGPGTRLTVL.